These 9 T cell receptor beta chains came from one sample sequenced in a study of cytotoxic CD8 clonotypes in ibrutinib-treated CLL. Assay: immunoSEQ multiplex PCR; the TCRdb copy retains only in-frame clones and omits some. This table holds approximately 120,000 clones, about 53% found once. The sequencing here drew on PBMCs, taken after 24 months of ibrutinib treatment. These TCRs come from a human donor with chronic lymphocytic leukemia.

For the CDR3, the DNA is TGCGCCAGCAGCTTGAACCCCGGAGCTAACTATGGCTACACCTTC. Amino acid sequence: CASSLNPGANYGYTF. The rearrangement links TRBV5-1 to TRBJ1-2; D ambiguous. This CDR3 has 15 amino acids. Trimming removed 1 base at V and 0 bases at J, with 10 bases between. Germline V lookup: CDR1 SGHRS, CDR2 YFSETQ.

The chain uses TRBV7-9 and TRBJ1-6; TRBD1 might be the D (5 bases). Between the trimmed V and J ends, which lost 1 base and 7 bases, there was a span of 14 bases. The CDR3 is 16 amino acids. Germline CDR1 reads SEHNR; CDR2 reads FQNEAQ (reference sequence). The CDR3: CASSLGGAGFNSPLHF. DNA for the CDR3: TGTGCCAGCAGCTTAGGCGGGGCAGGCTTCAATTCACCCCTCCACTTT.

The sample holds many counts of this clone. This sequence joins TRBV10-3 and TRBJ2-3; D perhaps matches TRBD2 (6 bases). V lost 7 bases and J lost 3, with 14 bases in between. CDR3 length: 14 residues. Per the germline V gene, CDR1 is ENHRY and CDR2 is SYGVKD. The chain's CDR3 is CAIKEGSGTDTQYF. The CDR3 DNA reads TGTGCCATCAAGGAGGGGTCGGGTACAGATACGCAGTATTTT.

The chain joins TRBV7-2 to TRBJ2-3, with D unresolved. Germline assignment: CDR1 SGHTA and CDR2 FQGNSA. The CDR3 is 11 residues long. Between the trimmed V and J ends, which lost 2 bases and 6 bases, there was a span of 3 bases. The CDR3 DNA reads TGTGCCAGCAGCTTAACTGATACGCAGTATTTT. This translates into CASSLTDTQYF.

The CDR3 loop is CASSLAKTQISGANVLTF. For the CDR3, the DNA is TGTGCCAGCAGCTTGGCCAAGACTCAGATCTCTGGGGCCAACGTCCTGACTTTC. This chain uses TRBV5-7 with TRBJ2-6; D ambiguous. TRBV5-7 is an open reading frame, and its role is uncertain. This CDR3 spans 18 amino acids. Trimming removed 0 bases at V and 0 bases at J, with 13 bases between.

This chain links TRBV7-9 with TRBJ1-2; the match to TRBD1 covers 7 bases. J gave up 5 bases and V 3 bases, and 6 bases lay outside the gene matches. In germline, CDR1 is SEHNR, CDR2 FQNEAQ (reference sequence). CDR3 length: 14 residues. The CDR3 loop is CASSLGDSLYGYTF. CDR3 DNA sequence: TGTGCCAGCAGCTTGGGGGACAGCCTATATGGCTACACCTTC. The full variable domain, completed using reference TRBV7-9 and TRBJ1-2, is DTGVSQNPRHKITKRGQNVTFRCDPISEHNRLYWYRQTLGQGPEFLTYFQNEAQLEKSRLLSDRFSAERPKGSFSTLEIQRTEQGDSAMYLCASSLGDSLYGYTFGSGTRLTVV.

This rearrangement joins TRBV5-1 to TRBJ2-7; maybe TRBD1 (5 bases). V was shortened by 0 bases and J by 5 bases, with 15 bases between the two germline ends. Per germline, CDR1 SGHRS and CDR2 YFSETQ. This CDR3 is built from 15 residues. The CDR3, as DNA: TGCGCCAGCAGCTTGGACTGGCAGGGTAGTGACGAGCAGTACTTC. It is translated as CASSLDWQGSDEQYF. The full variable domain, rest sourced from reference TRBV5-1 and TRBJ2-7, is KAGVTQTPRYLIKTRGQQVTLSCSPISGHRSVSWYQQTPGQGLQFLFEYFSETQRNKGNFPGRFSGRQFSNSRSEMNVSTLELGDSALYLCASSLDWQGSDEQYFGPGTRLTVT.

The chain links TRBV7-9 to TRBJ1-1, with D uncertain. Germline V gives CDR1 SEHNR, CDR2 FQNEAQ (reference sequence). V dropped 5 bases and J dropped 3 bases, with 7 bases sitting between them. The CDR3 runs 12 residues. The CDR3 DNA reads as TGTGCCAGCAGCCCCTCCCACACTGAAGCTTTCTTT. Amino acids: CASSPSHTEAFF.

The chain combines TRBV5-4 with TRBJ2-5; D remains ambiguous. The germline V gene encodes CDR1 SGHNT and CDR2 YYREEE (reference sequence). The V and J ends lost 1 base and 0 bases respectively, with 10 bases between them. This CDR3 is built from 15 residues. CDR3 in DNA: TGTGCCAGCAGCTTGAAAATGGGGTACCAAGAGACCCAGTACTTC. Translation: CASSLKMGYQETQYF.